A single sample gave rise to the 27 T cell receptor beta chains below, sequenced in a study of tumor and adjacent non-tumor tissue in lung cancer. The library came from three nested PCR rounds adapted from ARM-PCR protocols. One entry per CDR3 protein, called by TCRdb with MiXCR from the multiplex PCR reads. The top ten hold more than 40% of the sample, which has about 67,000 distinct CDR3 sequences, approximately 73% seen once. No cell sorting was done before RNA was extracted from the tissue. This non-tumor lung sample came from over 3 cm beyond the tumor edge. Sequencing was carried out using distant non-tumor lung tissue. The receptors derive from a man aged 60-69 years with non-small cell lung cancer.

Turning to this clonotype: It is likely a read error, because the conserved phenylalanine at the end of the CDR3 is missing. V gene TRBV11-1 combines with J gene TRBJ2-3, with 10 bases matching TRBD1. The CDR3 runs to 15 residues. Per the germline V gene, CDR1 is SGHAT and CDR2 is FQDESV (reference sequence). The trim removed 9 bases at V and 2 bases at J, leaving 8 bases unmatched. Written as DNA, the CDR3 is TGTGCCAGTAGTCCCGGGACAGGGGTCACAGATACGCAGTATTCT. This encodes CASSPGTGVTDTQYS.

In regard to this clonotype: This may be a read error, as it is one base from a much larger clone. The chain links TRBV28 to TRBJ2-5; tentatively, D is TRBD1 or TRBD2 (5 bases each). This CDR3 has 15 residues. CDR1 and CDR2 (germline): MDHEN, SYDVKM. Between the trimmed V and J ends, which lost 5 bases and 9 bases, there was a span of 22 bases. The chain's CDR3 is CASSLRDLLGWSQYF. The CDR3 DNA is TGTGCCAGCAGTCTCCGGGACCTTTTAGGGTGGTCCCAGTACTTC.

For this clonotype: Mismatch with germline at one junction end may stem from a read error. The V call is TRBV6-1, the J call TRBJ2-2; 12 positions match TRBD1. The germline V gene has CDR1 MNHNS and CDR2 SASEGT. There are 18 residues in the CDR3. The CDR3 reads CAGSNRDRGRVRTGKLFF. In DNA form, the CDR3 reads TGTGCCGGCAGTAACCGGGACAGGGGGCGCGTACGCACCGGGAAGCTGTTTTTT.

With regard to this clonotype: This could be a read error, since a much larger clone is one nucleotide away. The chain links TRBV5-1 to TRBJ2-1; 7 positions match TRBD1. Germline assignment: CDR1 SGHRS and CDR2 YFSETQ. Unmatched junction bases numbered 7, after V lost 7 bases and J lost 0 bases. The CDR3 covers 15 residues. The CDR3 sequence is CASCAGGPSYNEQFF. CDR3 in DNA: TGCGCCAGCTGCGCAGGGGGACCCTCCTACAATGAGCAGTTCTTC.

About this clonotype itself: One end of the junction is discordant with germline, which a read error may explain. The V and J genes are TRBV11-1 and TRBJ2-2, with TRBD2 as a possible D gene (5 bases). The CDR3 loop spans 14 amino acids. The germline V gene encodes CDR1 SGHAT and CDR2 FQDESV (reference sequence). The CDR3 DNA sequence: TGTGCCAGTAGTTATACTAGAGGCACCGGAGAGCTGTTTTTT. It translates to CASSYTRGTGELFF.

The chain is built from TRBV11-3 and TRBJ2-1, with 14 bases aligning to TRBD2. The CDR3 is made up of 14 amino acids. After removal of 7 bases from V and 9 bases from J, the junction contained 5 bases not matched to a gene. Germline CDR1 is SGHNT and CDR2 is YENEEA. In DNA form, the CDR3 reads TGTGCCAGCAACTTTGGGACTAGCGGGAGTGAGCAGTTCTTC. Its translation: CASNFGTSGSEQFF.

The V and J genes are TRBV29-1 and TRBJ1-1, with a weak D call TRBD1 (5 bases). The CDR3 contains 13 residues. Per germline, CDR1 SQVTM and CDR2 ANQGSEA. V dropped 7 bases and J dropped 3 bases, with 15 bases sitting between them. The CDR3 is CSASAEGDTEAFF. CDR3 bases: TGCAGCGCCTCAGCAGAAGGGGACACTGAAGCTTTCTTT.

To note about this clonotype: Compared with germline, one end of the junction differs, possibly owing to a read error. The chain couples TRBV29-1 to TRBJ2-3; D remains ambiguous. This CDR3 is built from 16 residues. Per germline, CDR1 SQVTM and CDR2 ANQGSEA. CDR3 sequence (DNA): TGCAACGTTCCCCGAGATCAGGATTTAAGCAGAGATACGCAGTATTTT. Protein sequence: CNVPRDQDLSRDTQYF.

Notes on this clonotype: The CDR3 end shows no conserved phenylalanine or tryptophan, and so a read error is likely. The chain employs TRBV7-8 and TRBJ1-5; D remains ambiguous. The J call may not be correct, given that the DNA end is closer to TRBJ2-3. The CDR3 consists of 16 residues. The germline CDR1 and CDR2 sequences are SGHVS and FQNEAQ. The CDR3 loop reads CARSLVSDLSNQPQYS. The CDR3 region has the DNA TGTGCCAGAAGCTTAGTTTCGGACCTTAGCAATCAGCCCCAGTATTCT.

This clonotype was counted once. V gene TRBV6-1 combines with J gene TRBJ2-6, with D possibly TRBD2 on 5 matching bases. The CDR3 has 15 residues. Trimming cost V 5 bases and J 3 bases, with 11 bases left between them. Germline lookup yields CDR1 MNHNS and CDR2 SASEGT. The CDR3 protein is CASSKGGGGANVLTF. CDR3 sequence (DNA): TGTGCCAGCAGTAAAGGAGGAGGTGGGGCCAACGTCCTGACTTTC.

For this clonotype: Its ends do not fully match the called genes, so a read error is possible. V and J are TRBV2 and TRBJ2-7; 8 bases are a match to TRBD2. The CDR3 length is 14 residues. The germline gives CDR1 SNHLY, CDR2 FYNNEI. The CDR3 loop reads CASSPVLAAYEQYF. The CDR3 DNA follows: TGTGCCAGCAGCCCGGTACTAGCGGCCTACGAACAGTACTTC.

As concerns this clonotype: One end of the junction varies from germline; a read error may be responsible. The rearrangement links TRBV4-1 to TRBJ2-3; D gene ambiguous. The CDR3 runs to 14 residues. Per germline, CDR1 MGHRA and CDR2 YSYEKL. DNA for the CDR3: TGCGCCAGCAGCCAGGAGATGCCCACAGTTACGCAGTATTTT. It yields the protein CASSQEMPTVTQYF.

A word on this clonotype: One end of the junction is discordant with germline, which a read error may explain. V usage is TRBV6-1 and J usage is TRBJ2-2; TRBD1 matches at 7 bases. The CDR3 runs to 15 residues. Germline values: CDR1 MNHNS, CDR2 SASEGT. This chain's CDR3 is CASSDPTGVPGELIF. Here the CDR3 DNA reads TGTGCCAGCAGTGATCCAACAGGGGTCCCCGGGGAGCTGATTTTT.

Regarding this clonotype: This may be a read error: a much more frequent sequence differs by one nucleotide. The chain employs TRBV2 and TRBJ2-7; 8 nucleotides match TRBD2. CDR1 is SNHLY, CDR2 FYNNEI, per germline. The CDR3 extends over 14 amino acids. This CDR3 reads CVSQIERGNYEQYF. The CDR3 DNA is TGTGTCAGCCAGATTGAGCGGGGGAACTACGAGCAGTACTTC.

The genes are TRBV12-3 or TRBV12-4 and TRBJ2-4; 7 bases map to TRBD2. With 7 bases clipped from V and 4 bases from J, the junction kept 16 bases outside the gene matches. The CDR3 contains 17 residues. CDR3 loop: CASTFEGGTPGKNIQYF. Here the CDR3 DNA reads TGTGCCAGCACTTTTGAGGGAGGGACGCCAGGGAAAAACATTCAGTACTTC.

Points on this clonotype: With a much larger clone just one base away, this may be a read error. The chain employs TRBV2 and TRBJ1-2, with a weak D call TRBD1 (5 bases). The CDR3 has 14 amino acids. Germline assignment: CDR1 SNHLY and CDR2 FYNNEI. The V gene lost 2 bases and the J gene lost 10 bases, with 17 bases spanning the gap. The CDR3 reads CASSEWDGGNVYTF. CDR3 nucleotides: TGTGCCAGCAGTGAATGGGACGGGGGGAATGTCTACACCTTC.

This clonotype was observed many times. The chain uses TRBV20-1 and TRBJ2-3; a possible D gene is TRBD2 (6 bases). Germline assignment: CDR1 DFQATT and CDR2 SNEGSKA (reference sequence). CDR3 length equals 12 residues. V gave up 8 bases and J gave up 3 bases, with 12 bases separating them. As DNA, the CDR3 is TGCAGTTCGGGACGGGGGACAGATACGCAGTATTTT. Translated: CSSGRGTDTQYF.

With respect to this clonotype: A single base separates this from a much larger clone, so it may be a read error. DNA for the CDR3: TGTGCCAGCAGTTTAGACAGGGTTTCAGATACGCACTATTTT. Encoded protein: CASSLDRVSDTHYF. V gene TRBV28 combines with J gene TRBJ2-3, with 7 bases aligning to TRBD1. Germline-derived CDR1 and CDR2 are MDHEN and SYDVKM. This CDR3 is 14 amino acids long.

Note on this clonotype: An end of the junction does not agree with germline; a read error may underlie this. This rearrangement joins TRBV29-1 to TRBJ2-1; 11 positions match TRBD2. The CDR3 extends over 14 amino acids. Germline CDR1 SQVTM, CDR2 ANQGSEA. DNA for the CDR3: TGCAGCGTTCTGACTAGCGGGAACGTCATTGAGCAGTTTTTC. Its protein product is CSVLTSGNVIEQFF.

With regard to this clonotype: One end of the junction varies from germline; a read error may be responsible. The chain employs TRBV6-5 and TRBJ2-3; 7 bases fit TRBD2. In germline, CDR1 is MNHEY, CDR2 SVGAGI. The CDR3 loop spans 14 amino acids. The CDR3 reads CASKLGEGTDTQYF. The DNA of the CDR3 is TGTGCCAGCAAACTAGGGGAGGGCACAGATACGCAGTATTTC.

On this clonotype itself: One end of the junction does not line up with germline, which may come from a read error. The rearrangement uses TRBV4-1 and TRBJ1-2, with a possible D match to TRBD1 (6 bases). From germline, CDR1 is MGHRA and CDR2 YSYEKL. The CDR3 loop spans 16 amino acids. CDR3 DNA: TGTGCCAGCAGCCAAGATGTCGACAGGAGAGACTATGCCTACACCTTC. This encodes CASSQDVDRRDYAYTF.

This clonotype came up many times. The chain combines TRBV6-4 with TRBJ2-1; 8 bases map to TRBD2. The CDR3 runs to 14 residues. The germline V gene encodes CDR1 MRHNA and CDR2 SNTAGT. Trimming at V came to 0 bases and at J to 6 bases, leaving 1 base not matched to a gene. The CDR3 DNA sequence: TGTGCCAGCAGTGACTCCGGGACTAGCAATGAGCAGTTCTTC. Its translation: CASSDSGTSNEQFF.

Note on this clonotype: Sequence at one end of the junction differs from germline and may be a read error. This sequence joins TRBV7-9 and TRBJ2-2; tentative D call: TRBD1 (7 bases). Germline lookup yields CDR1 SEHNR and CDR2 FQNEAQ (reference sequence). The CDR3 has 15 residues. CDR3 sequence reads: CAGRPGTANTRELLF. For the CDR3, the DNA is TGTGCCGGAAGGCCCGGGACAGCGAACACCCGGGAGCTGTTATTT.

V usage is TRBV6-5 and J usage is TRBJ1-2, with D uncertain. The CDR3 spans 15 residues. Germline CDR1 reads MNHEY; CDR2 reads SVGAGI. The V end was cut by 5 bases, the J end by 1 base, with 14 bases between. CDR3 DNA: TGTGCCAGCAGTCGAATGGCTGGGAATAACTATGGCTACACCTTC. Translation gives CASSRMAGNNYGYTF.

On this clonotype: The missing conserved phenylalanine or tryptophan at the end of this CDR3 makes a read error likely. The rearrangement uses TRBV28 and TRBJ1-2; the D is unclear. CDR3 size: 14 residues. CDR1 is MDHEN and CDR2 is SYDVKM in the germline V gene. Trimming cost V 7 bases and J 6 bases, with 18 bases left between them. The CDR3 DNA reads TGTGCCAGCACTCCACTAGTGACCAAAAATGGCTACACCTTA. Amino acid sequence: CASTPLVTKNGYTL.

Of note for this clonotype: The junction differs from germline at one of its ends, possibly a read error. The chain joins TRBV12-3 or TRBV12-4 to TRBJ1-2, with a weak D call TRBD1 (6 bases). The CDR3 spans 15 residues. DNA for the CDR3: TGTGCCTCCGATACGGGGGCCCTTATTAACTATCGCTACACCTTC. This encodes CASDTGALINYRYTF.

About this clonotype: The CDR3 end shows no conserved phenylalanine or tryptophan, and so a read error is likely. The chain carries TRBV6-6 and TRBJ2-6; D call uncertain. CDR1 and CDR2 (germline): MNHNY, SVGAGI (reference sequence). CDR3 length: 13 residues. The CDR3, as DNA: TGTGCTAGCAGTTTATCTGGGGCCAACGTCCTGACTGTC. Its translation: CASSLSGANVLTV.